This TCR beta chain was identified during a study of T cell responses to AZD1222 COVID-19 vaccine. Looking at the study overall: Second doses were pooled across both intervals (about 4 or about 12 weeks). Overall study results and limits: White British donors predominated, females outnumbered males, and clonal diversity was possibly underestimated.

Method: immunoSEQ multiplex PCR; TCRdb's copy keeps in-frame clones and lacks some. The sample lists around 78,000 clones; around 90% were seen once. About this clone: Its antigen is unidentified.

The source was peripheral blood, collected on day 0 of AZD1222 vaccination. The clonotype was recovered from an adult in good health.

In DNA, the CDR3 is TGCGCCAGCAGCCAGACCCCACAGGAGAACTATGAAAAACTGTTTTTT. Amino acids: CASSQTPQENYEKLFF. The V gene is TRBV4-1, the J gene TRBJ1-4; D possibly corresponds to TRBD1 (5 bases). CDR1 and CDR2 (germline): MGHRA, YSYEKL. The CDR3 is made up of 16 amino acids. V lost 3 bases and J 6 bases, leaving 17 bases between the germline ends.